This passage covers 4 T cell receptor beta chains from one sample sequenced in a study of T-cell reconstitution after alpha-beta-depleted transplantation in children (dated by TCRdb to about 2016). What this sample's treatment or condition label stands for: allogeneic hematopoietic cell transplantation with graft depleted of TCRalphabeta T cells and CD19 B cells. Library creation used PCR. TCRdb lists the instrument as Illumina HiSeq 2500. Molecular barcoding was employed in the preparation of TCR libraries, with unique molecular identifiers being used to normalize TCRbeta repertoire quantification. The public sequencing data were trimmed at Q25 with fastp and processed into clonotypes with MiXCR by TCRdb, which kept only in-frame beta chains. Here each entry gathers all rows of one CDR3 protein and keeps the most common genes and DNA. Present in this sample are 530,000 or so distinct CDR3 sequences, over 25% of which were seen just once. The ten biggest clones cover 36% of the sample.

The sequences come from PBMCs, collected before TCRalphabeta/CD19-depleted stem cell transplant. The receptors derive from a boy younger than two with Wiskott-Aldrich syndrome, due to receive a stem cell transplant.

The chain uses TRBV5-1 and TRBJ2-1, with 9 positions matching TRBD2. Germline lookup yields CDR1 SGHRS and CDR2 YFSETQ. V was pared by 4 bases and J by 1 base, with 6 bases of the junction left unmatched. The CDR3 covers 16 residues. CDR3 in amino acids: CASSLFSGRSYNEQFF. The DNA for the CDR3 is TGCGCCAGCAGCCTATTTAGCGGGAGATCCTACAATGAGCAGTTCTTC.

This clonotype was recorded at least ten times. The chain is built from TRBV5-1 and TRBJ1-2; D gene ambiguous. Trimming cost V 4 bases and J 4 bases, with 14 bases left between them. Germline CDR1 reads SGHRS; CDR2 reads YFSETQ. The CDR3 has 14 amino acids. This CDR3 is CASSKEEASYGYTF. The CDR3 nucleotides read TGCGCCAGCAGCAAAGAGGAAGCTTCCTATGGCTACACCTTC. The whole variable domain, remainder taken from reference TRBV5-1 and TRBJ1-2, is KAGVTQTPRYLIKTRGQQVTLSCSPISGHRSVSWYQQTPGQGLQFLFEYFSETQRNKGNFPGRFSGRQFSNSRSEMNVSTLELGDSALYLCASSKEEASYGYTFGSGTRLTVV.

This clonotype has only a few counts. CDR3 nucleotide sequence: TGTGCCAGCAGTACCCTTAAGCGGGGCCGCACAGATACGCAGTATTTT. Translation: CASSTLKRGRTDTQYF. The gene calls are TRBV28 and TRBJ2-3, with 7 bases lining up with TRBD2. This CDR3 comprises 16 residues. CDR1 and CDR2 (germline): MDHEN, SYDVKM. J lost 1 base, V lost 5 bases, and 9 bases had no gene match.

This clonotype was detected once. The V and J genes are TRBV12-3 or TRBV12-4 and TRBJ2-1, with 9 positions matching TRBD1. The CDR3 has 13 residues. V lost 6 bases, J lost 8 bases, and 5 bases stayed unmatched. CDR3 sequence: CASRPGTGYEQFF. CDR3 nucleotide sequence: TGTGCCAGCAGACCCGGGACAGGGTATGAGCAGTTCTTC.